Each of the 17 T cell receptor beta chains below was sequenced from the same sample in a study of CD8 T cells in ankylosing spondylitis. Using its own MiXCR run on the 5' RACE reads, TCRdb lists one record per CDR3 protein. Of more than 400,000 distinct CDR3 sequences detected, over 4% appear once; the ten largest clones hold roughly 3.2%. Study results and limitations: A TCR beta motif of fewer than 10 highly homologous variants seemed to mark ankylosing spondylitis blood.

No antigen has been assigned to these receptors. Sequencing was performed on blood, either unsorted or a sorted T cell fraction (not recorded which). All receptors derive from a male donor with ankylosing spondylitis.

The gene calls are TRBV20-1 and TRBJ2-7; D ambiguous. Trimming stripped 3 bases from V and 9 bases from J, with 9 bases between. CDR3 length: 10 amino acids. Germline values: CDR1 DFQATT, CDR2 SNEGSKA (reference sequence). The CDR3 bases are TGCAGTGCTAGGTTGGAGTGGCAGTACTTC. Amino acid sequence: CSARLEWQYF.

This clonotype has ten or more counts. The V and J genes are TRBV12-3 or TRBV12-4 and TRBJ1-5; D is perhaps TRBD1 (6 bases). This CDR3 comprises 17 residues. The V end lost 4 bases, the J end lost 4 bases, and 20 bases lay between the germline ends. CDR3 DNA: TGTGCCAGCAGTTATCGGGGGGCCACTCTCCTTAATCAGCCCCAGCATTTT. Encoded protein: CASSYRGATLLNQPQHF.

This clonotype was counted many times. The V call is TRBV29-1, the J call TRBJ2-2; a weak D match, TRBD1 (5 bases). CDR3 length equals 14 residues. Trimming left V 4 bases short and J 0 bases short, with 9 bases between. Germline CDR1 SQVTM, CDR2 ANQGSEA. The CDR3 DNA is TGCAGCGTTGGGGGCGTCTCGAACACCGGGGAGCTGTTTTTT. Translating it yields CSVGGVSNTGELFF.

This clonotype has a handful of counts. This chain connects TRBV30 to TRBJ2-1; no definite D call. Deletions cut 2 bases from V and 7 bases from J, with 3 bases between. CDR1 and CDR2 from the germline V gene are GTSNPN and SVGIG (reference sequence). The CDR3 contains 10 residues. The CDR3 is CAWSMNEQFF. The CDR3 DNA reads TGTGCCTGGAGTATGAATGAGCAGTTCTTC.

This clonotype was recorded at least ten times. Written as DNA, the CDR3 is TGTGCCAGCAGCCAAGAGGACGGGAATAGCAATCAGCCCCAGCATTTT. Its protein product is CASSQEDGNSNQPQHF. The V call is TRBV4-2, the J call TRBJ1-5; unclear D gene. The V end lost 0 bases, the J end lost 0 bases, and 9 bases lay between the germline ends. This CDR3 spans 16 amino acids. Germline lookup yields CDR1 LGHNA and CDR2 YNFKEQ.

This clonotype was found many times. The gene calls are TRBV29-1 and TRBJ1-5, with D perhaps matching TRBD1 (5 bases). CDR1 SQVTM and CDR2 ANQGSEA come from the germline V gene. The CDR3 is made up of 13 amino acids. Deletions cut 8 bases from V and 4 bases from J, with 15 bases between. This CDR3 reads CSFQGGSNQPQHF. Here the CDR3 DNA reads TGCAGCTTCCAGGGCGGGTCAAATCAGCCCCAGCATTTT. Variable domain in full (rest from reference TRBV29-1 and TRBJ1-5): SAVISQKPSRDICQRGTSLTIQCQVDSQVTMMFWYRQQPGQSLTLIATANQGSEATYESGFVIDKFPISRPNLTFSTLTVSNMSPEDSSIYLCSFQGGSNQPQHFGDGTRLSIL.

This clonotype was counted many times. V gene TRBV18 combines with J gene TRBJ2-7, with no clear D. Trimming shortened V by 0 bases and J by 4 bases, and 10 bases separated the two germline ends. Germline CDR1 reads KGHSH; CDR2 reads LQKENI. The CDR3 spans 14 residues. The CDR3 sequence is CASSPPAVRYEQYF. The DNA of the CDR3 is TGTGCCAGCTCACCACCGGCTGTCCGTTACGAGCAGTACTTC.

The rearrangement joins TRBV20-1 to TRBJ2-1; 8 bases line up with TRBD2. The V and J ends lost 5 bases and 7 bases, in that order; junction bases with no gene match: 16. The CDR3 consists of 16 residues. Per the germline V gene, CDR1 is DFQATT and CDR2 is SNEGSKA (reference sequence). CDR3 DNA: TGCAGTGCTCCGAACCGAGCCGGGAGGGCCGTAAATGAGCAGTTCTTC. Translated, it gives CSAPNRAGRAVNEQFF.

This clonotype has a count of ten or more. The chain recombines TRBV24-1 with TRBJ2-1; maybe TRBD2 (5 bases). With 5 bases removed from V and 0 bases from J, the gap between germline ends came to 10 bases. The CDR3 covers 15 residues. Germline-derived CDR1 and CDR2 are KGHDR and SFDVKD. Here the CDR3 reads CATSGGESSYNEQFF. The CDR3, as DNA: TGTGCCACCAGTGGTGGGGAGAGCTCCTACAATGAGCAGTTCTTC.

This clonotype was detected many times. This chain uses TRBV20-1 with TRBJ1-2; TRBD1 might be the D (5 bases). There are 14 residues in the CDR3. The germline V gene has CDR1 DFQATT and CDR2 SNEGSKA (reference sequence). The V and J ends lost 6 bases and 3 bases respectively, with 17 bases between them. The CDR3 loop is CSAQPRVGDYGYTF. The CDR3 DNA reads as TGCAGTGCGCAGCCCAGGGTAGGGGACTATGGCTACACCTTC.

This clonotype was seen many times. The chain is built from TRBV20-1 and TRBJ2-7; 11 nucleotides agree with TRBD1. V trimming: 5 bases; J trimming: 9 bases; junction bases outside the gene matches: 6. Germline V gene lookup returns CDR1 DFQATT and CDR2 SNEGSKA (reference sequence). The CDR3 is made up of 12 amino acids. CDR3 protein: CSAEGTGGVQYF. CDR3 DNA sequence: TGCAGTGCTGAGGGGACAGGGGGTGTGCAGTACTTC.

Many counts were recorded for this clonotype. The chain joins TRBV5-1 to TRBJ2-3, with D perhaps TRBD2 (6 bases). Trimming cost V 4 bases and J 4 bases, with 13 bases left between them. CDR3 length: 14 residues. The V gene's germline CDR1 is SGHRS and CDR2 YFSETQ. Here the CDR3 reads CASSPSDYSDTQYF. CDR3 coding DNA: TGCGCCAGCAGCCCCTCGGACTACTCAGATACGCAGTATTTT.

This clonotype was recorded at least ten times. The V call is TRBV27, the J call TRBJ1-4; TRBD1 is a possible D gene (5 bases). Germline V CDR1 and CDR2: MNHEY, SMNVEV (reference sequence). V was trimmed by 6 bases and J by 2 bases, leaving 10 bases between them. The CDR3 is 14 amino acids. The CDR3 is CASSPRDTNEKLFF. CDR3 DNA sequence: TGTGCCAGCAGCCCCAGGGATACTAATGAAAAACTGTTTTTT.

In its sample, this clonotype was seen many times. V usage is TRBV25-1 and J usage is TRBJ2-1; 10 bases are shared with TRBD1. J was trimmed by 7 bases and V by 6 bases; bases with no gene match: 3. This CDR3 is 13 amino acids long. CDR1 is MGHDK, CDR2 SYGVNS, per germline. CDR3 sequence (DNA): TGTGCCAGCAGAAGGACAGGGGGAAATGAGCAGTTCTTC. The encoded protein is CASRRTGGNEQFF. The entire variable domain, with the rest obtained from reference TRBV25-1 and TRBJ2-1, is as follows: EADIYQTPRYLVIGTGKKITLECSQTMGHDKMYWYQQDPGMELHLIHYSYGVNSTEKGDLSSESTVSRIRTEHFPLTLESARPSHTSQYLCASRRTGGNEQFFGPGTRLTVL.

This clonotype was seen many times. CDR3 DNA: TGCAGCGTCCAACGGACTAGCGGGGGCAGTCAAGAGACCCAGTACTTC. This sequence encodes CSVQRTSGGSQETQYF. V gene TRBV29-1 combines with J gene TRBJ2-5, with 13 bases aligning to TRBD2. V lost 6 bases and J lost 2; bases outside the gene matches: 9. CDR3 length: 16 residues. Germline CDR1 reads SQVTM; CDR2 reads ANQGSEA.

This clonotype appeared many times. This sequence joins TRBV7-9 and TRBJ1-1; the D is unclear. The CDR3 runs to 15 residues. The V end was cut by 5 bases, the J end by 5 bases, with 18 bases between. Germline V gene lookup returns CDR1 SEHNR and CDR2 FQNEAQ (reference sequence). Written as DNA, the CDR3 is TGTGCCAGCAGCCCCAGAACCACACTGGTGACTGAAGCTTTCTTT. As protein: CASSPRTTLVTEAFF.

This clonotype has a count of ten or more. The CDR3 sequence is CSVRNGQEGYTF. For the CDR3, the DNA is TGCAGCGTCCGTAACGGACAGGAGGGCTACACCTTC. The chain has TRBV29-1 and TRBJ1-2; 7 nucleotides match TRBD1. Germline CDR1 is SQVTM and CDR2 is ANQGSEA. V gave up 6 bases and J gave up 8 bases; unmatched junction bases: 9. This CDR3 has 12 amino acids.